This T cell receptor beta chain comes out of a study of cytomegalovirus exposure and HLA in healthy donors. Study-wide findings and caveats: Most TCR beta V segments were productive about 90% or about 30% of the time in an earlier analysis. The authors enumerated some 160 TCR beta chains as linked to cytomegalovirus.

PCR amplification relied on 60 Vbeta primers (plus 13 Jbeta primers). The table came from immunoSEQ multiplex PCR; TCRdb's copy has only in-frame clones and leaves some out. The data hold approximately 220,000 clones, with more than 60% observed a single time. The CDR3 is made up of 16 amino acids. J gave up 0 bases and V 1 base, and 5 bases lay outside the gene matches. Germline CDR1 and CDR2: SGHVS and FNYEAQ. As for this clone: What it binds is unknown.

Sequencing used PBMCs. The chain links TRBV7-6 to TRBJ1-1; 7 bases line up with TRBD1. The TCR was taken from a girl aged 2-10 years in good health and CMV-seronegative. CDR3 DNA: TGTGCCAGCAGCTTAGACGGGACAGACATGAACACTGAAGCTTTCTTT. Translation gives CASSLDGTDMNTEAFF.